A single sample is the source of the 9 T cell receptor beta chains below, sequenced in a study of cytomegalovirus exposure and HLA in healthy donors. Both 60 Vbeta primers and 13 Jbeta primers went into the PCR. Sequencing was performed with immunoSEQ multiplex PCR; in TCRdb, only in-frame clones are kept and a portion is missing. The table has 200,000 or so clones, roughly 83% seen once; the top ten hold approximately 1.4%. The sequenced sample was PBMCs. These receptors were obtained from a girl aged 10 to 17 in good health and CMV-seronegative.

The rearrangement uses TRBV5-1 and TRBJ2-5; D uncertain. Germline loops: CDR1 SGHRS, CDR2 YFSETQ. The CDR3 runs 14 residues. Trimming took 4 bases from V and 0 from J, leaving 10 bases between them. The CDR3 bases are TGCGCCAGCAGCCCGTTCCGGGACCAAGAGACCCAGTACTTC. This sequence encodes CASSPFRDQETQYF.

The V and J genes are TRBV5-1 and TRBJ1-1; D perhaps matches TRBD1 (6 bases). Germline V CDR1 and CDR2: SGHRS, YFSETQ. This CDR3 has 15 amino acids. V dropped 0 bases and J dropped 1 base, with 10 bases sitting between them. CDR3 DNA: TGCGCCAGCAGCTTGGACAGGGTGGCGAACACTGAAGCTTTCTTT. Protein sequence: CASSLDRVANTEAFF.

This clone was counted once. V is TRBV28 and J is TRBJ1-2; 7 bases agree with TRBD1. The CDR3 is 13 amino acids. Germline loops: CDR1 MDHEN, CDR2 SYDVKM. The J segment lost 8 bases and the V segment lost 4 bases, leaving 7 bases of the junction unmatched. CDR3 region: CASSWGTVNGYTF. The CDR3 region has the DNA TGTGCCAGCAGTTGGGGGACAGTAAACGGCTACACCTTC.

CDR3 protein: CSVAGFGEAFF. For the CDR3, the DNA is TGCAGCGTTGCAGGGTTTGGTGAAGCTTTCTTT. The genes are TRBV29-1 and TRBJ1-1, with D perhaps matching TRBD1 (5 bases). This CDR3 comprises 11 residues. Trimming took off 4 bases at V and 7 bases at J, with 10 bases between the two ends. CDR1 is SQVTM and CDR2 is ANQGSEA in the germline V gene.

V usage is TRBV5-1 and J usage is TRBJ2-7; TRBD1 agrees at 12 bases. Trimming removed 3 bases from V and 1 base from J; junction bases left unmatched: 5. From germline, CDR1 is SGHRS and CDR2 YFSETQ. This CDR3 is 16 amino acids long. This CDR3 reads CASSWGQGAGSYEQYF. CDR3 in DNA: TGCGCCAGCAGCTGGGGACAGGGGGCAGGGTCCTACGAGCAGTACTTC. Combining the CDR3 with reference TRBV5-1 and TRBJ2-7 gives the whole variable domain KAGVTQTPRYLIKTRGQQVTLSCSPISGHRSVSWYQQTPGQGLQFLFEYFSETQRNKGNFPGRFSGRQFSNSRSEMNVSTLELGDSALYLCASSWGQGAGSYEQYFGPGTRLTVT.

This clone came up a few times. V gene TRBV9 combines with J gene TRBJ2-1; 7 bases fit TRBD2. Germline V CDR1 and CDR2: SGDLS, YYNGEE. The J segment lost 1 base and the V segment lost 3 bases, leaving 7 bases of the junction unmatched. The CDR3 runs 16 residues. For the CDR3, the DNA is TGTGCCAGCAGCGCTTCTAGCGGACTATCCTACAATGAGCAGTTCTTC. It is translated as CASSASSGLSYNEQFF.

The V and J genes are TRBV18 and TRBJ2-5; D not resolved. The last part of the DNA fits TRBJ2-7 better; the J call may be wrong. CDR3 size: 12 residues. From germline, CDR1 is KGHSH and CDR2 LQKENI. CDR3 protein: CASSPEAYEQYF. DNA of the CDR3: TGTGCCAGCTCACCAGAGGCCTACGAGCAGTACTTC.

The rearrangement joins TRBV21-1 to TRBJ1-2; the listed D gene, TRBD1, was not tested against the DNA. TRBV21-1 is given as a pseudogene. There are 18 residues in the CDR3. The CDR3 nucleotides are TGTGCCAGTACAACAGGGCGACTCGCGTCGCTCGTTAACTATGGCTACACCTTC. Translation gives CASTTGRLASLVNYGYTF.

This rearrangement joins TRBV5-4 to TRBJ1-1; D might be TRBD1 (6 bases). Deletions cut 2 bases from V and 4 bases from J, with 12 bases between. Germline CDR1 and CDR2: SGHNT and YYREEE (reference sequence). The CDR3 covers 14 residues. The CDR3 sequence is CASSLKGGPTEAFF. CDR3 bases: TGTGCCAGCAGCTTAAAAGGGGGACCCACTGAAGCTTTCTTT.